This T cell receptor beta chain was recorded in a study of response to subunit inactivated influenza vaccine. Study-wide results and caveats: Authors suggested that a seasonal influenza vaccination recruits few new T cells each time.

Germline CDR1 is SGHTA and CDR2 is FQGNSA. The CDR3 consists of 16 residues. V was clipped by 2 bases and J by 2 bases; unmatched bases: 7. One entry per CDR3 protein, called by TCRdb with MiXCR from the RT-PCR reads. This table holds 650,000 to 700,000 distinct CDR3 sequences, 15% to 17% found once. There are a few counts of this clonotype. Its target is unknown. This chain links TRBV7-2 with TRBJ1-2; 8 bases are a match to TRBD1. Material: PBMCs from blood, obtained roughly 12 days after vaccination. The sequence derives from a man aged 50 or older who received an inactivated influenza vaccine. CDR3 nucleotides: TGTGCCAGCAGCTTATTGCCAGGGGGCCGGAACTATGGCTACACCTTC. It codes for CASSLLPGGRNYGYTF.